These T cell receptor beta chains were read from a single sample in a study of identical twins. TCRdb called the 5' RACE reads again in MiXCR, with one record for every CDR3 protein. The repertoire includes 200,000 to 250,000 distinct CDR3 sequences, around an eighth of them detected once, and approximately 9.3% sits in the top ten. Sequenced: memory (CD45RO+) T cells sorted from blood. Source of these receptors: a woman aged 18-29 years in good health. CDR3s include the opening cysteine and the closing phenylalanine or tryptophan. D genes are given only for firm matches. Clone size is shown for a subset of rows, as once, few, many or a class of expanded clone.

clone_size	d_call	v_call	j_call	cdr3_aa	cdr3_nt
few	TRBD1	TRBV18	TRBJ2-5	CASSPRTGFQETQYF	TGTGCCAGCTCACCACGGACAGGATTTCAAGAGACCCAGTACTTC
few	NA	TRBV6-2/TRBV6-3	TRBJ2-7	CASSISYEQYF	TGTGCCAGCAGTATCTCCTACGAGCAGTACTTC
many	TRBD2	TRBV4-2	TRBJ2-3	CASSQELAGATDTQYF	TGTGCCAGCAGCCAAGAACTAGCGGGGGCCACAGATACGCAGTATTTT
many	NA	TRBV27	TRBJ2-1	CASTPLGGGNEQFF	TGTGCCAGCACCCCCTTAGGAGGGGGCAATGAGCAGTTCTTC
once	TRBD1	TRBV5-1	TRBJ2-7	CASGPTGIEQYF	TGCGCCAGCGGACCGACAGGGATCGAGCAGTACTTC
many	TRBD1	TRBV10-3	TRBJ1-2	CAISGQGYHGYTF	TGTGCCATCAGTGGACAGGGGTACCATGGCTACACCTTC
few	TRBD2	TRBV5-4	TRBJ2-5	CASSVGARGSGRWAETQYF	TGTGCCAGCAGCGTGGGGGCACGGGGAAGCGGGAGATGGGCAGAGACCCAGTACTTC
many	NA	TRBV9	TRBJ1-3	CASSVESSGNTIYF	TGTGCCAGCAGCGTAGAGAGCTCTGGAAACACCATATATTTT
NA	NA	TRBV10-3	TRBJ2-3	CASHVDLTDTQYF	TGTGCGAGTCACGTCGACCTCACAGATACGCAGTATTTT
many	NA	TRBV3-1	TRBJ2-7	CASSPATIEQATGEQYF	TGTGCCAGCAGCCCCGCGACCATAGAACAGGCGACGGGCGAGCAGTACTTC
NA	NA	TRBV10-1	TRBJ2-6	CASSENGANVLTF	TGCGCCAGCAGTGAGAATGGGGCCAACGTCCTGACTTTC
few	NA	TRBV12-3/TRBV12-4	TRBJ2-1	CASSPLGYNEQFF	TGTGCCAGCAGTCCCCTGGGGTACAATGAGCAGTTCTTC
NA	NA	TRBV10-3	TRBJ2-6	CAISAFLSSGAYGANVLTF	TGTGCCATCAGTGCCTTCTTGTCGTCGGGGGCTTATGGGGCCAACGTCCTGACTTTC
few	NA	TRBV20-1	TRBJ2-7	CSARDPPGQYF	TGCAGTGCTAGAGATCCCCCCGGGCAGTACTTC